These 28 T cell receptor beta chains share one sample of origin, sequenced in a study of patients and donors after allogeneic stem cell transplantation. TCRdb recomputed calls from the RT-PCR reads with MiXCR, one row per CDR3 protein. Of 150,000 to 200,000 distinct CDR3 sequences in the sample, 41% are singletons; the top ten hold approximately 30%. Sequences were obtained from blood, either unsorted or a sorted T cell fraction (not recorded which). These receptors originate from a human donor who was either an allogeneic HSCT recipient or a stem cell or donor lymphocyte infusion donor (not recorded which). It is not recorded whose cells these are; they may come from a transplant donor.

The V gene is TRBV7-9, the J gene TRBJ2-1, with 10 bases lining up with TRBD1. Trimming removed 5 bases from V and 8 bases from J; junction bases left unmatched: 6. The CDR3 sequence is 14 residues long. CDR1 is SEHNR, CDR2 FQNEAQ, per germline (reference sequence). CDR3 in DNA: TGTGCCAGCAGCCCCTGGACAGGGGGAGATGAGCAGTTCTTC. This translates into CASSPWTGGDEQFF.

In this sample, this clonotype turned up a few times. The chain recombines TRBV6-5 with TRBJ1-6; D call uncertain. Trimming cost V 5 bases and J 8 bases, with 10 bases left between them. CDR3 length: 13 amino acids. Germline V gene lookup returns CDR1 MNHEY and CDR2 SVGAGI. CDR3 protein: CASSPRGHSPLHF. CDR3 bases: TGTGCCAGCAGTCCCAGAGGTCATTCACCCCTCCACTTT.

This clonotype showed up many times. The CDR3 DNA follows: TGTGCCAGCAGTTTAAGGGTTTCCCTTAGTAGCAATCAGCCCCAGCATTTT. Amino acids: CASSLRVSLSSNQPQHF. This chain uses TRBV12-3 or TRBV12-4 with TRBJ1-5; D ambiguous. The CDR3 extends over 17 amino acids. Trimming shortened V by 2 bases and J by 0 bases, and 14 bases separated the two germline ends.

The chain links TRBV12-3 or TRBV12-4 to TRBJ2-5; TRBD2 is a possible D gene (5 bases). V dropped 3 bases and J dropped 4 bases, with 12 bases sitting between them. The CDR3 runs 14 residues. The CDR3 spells CASSFWELVETQYF. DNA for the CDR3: TGTGCCAGCAGTTTTTGGGAACTAGTAGAGACCCAGTACTTC.

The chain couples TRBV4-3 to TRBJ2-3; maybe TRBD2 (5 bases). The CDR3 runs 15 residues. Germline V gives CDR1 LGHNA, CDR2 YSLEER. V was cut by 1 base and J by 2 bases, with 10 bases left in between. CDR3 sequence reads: CASSQAGLPTDTQYF. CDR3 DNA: TGCGCCAGCAGCCAAGCTGGACTGCCCACAGATACGCAGTATTTT.

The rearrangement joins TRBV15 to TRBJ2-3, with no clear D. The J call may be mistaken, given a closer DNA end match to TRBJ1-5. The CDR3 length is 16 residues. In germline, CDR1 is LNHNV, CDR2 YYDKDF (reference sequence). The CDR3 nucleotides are TGTGCCACTCGAAATCAAGCGGGAAGTCTCACAGATACGCAGCATTTT. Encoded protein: CATRNQAGSLTDTQHF.

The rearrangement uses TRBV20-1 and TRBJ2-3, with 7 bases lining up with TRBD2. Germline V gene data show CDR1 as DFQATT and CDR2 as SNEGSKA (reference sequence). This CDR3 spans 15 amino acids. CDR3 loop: CSSVDREVATDTQYF. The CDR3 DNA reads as TGCAGCTCAGTCGACCGGGAGGTCGCCACAGATACGCAGTATTTT.

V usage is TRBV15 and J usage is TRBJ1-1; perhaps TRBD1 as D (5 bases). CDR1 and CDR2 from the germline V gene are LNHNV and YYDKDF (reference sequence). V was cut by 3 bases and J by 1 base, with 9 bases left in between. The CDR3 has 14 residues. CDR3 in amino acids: CATSSPGRNTEAFF. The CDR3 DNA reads TGTGCCACCAGCAGTCCAGGGCGGAACACTGAAGCTTTCTTT.

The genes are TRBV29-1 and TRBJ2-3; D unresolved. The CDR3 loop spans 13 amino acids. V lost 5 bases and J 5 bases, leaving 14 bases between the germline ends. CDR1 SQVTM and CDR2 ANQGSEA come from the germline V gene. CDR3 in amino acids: CSVHGRLRDTQYF. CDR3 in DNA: TGCAGCGTTCACGGACGCCTAAGAGATACGCAGTATTTT.

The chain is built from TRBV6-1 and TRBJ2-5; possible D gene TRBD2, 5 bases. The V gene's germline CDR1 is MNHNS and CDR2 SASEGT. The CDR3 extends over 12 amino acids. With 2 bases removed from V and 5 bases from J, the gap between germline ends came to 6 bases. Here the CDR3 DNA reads TGTGCCAGCAGTGAAAGAGGGGAGACCCAGTACTTC. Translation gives CASSERGETQYF.

The CDR3 DNA sequence: TGCAGTGCTGTCCGGAGCGGGAGGAATGAGCAGTTCTTC. It codes for CSAVRSGRNEQFF. V gene TRBV20-1 combines with J gene TRBJ2-1; 9 bases are shared with TRBD2. The CDR3 contains 13 residues. CDR1 is DFQATT and CDR2 is SNEGSKA in the germline V gene (reference sequence). V shed 5 bases, J shed 7 bases, and the junction held 6 bases outside the gene matches.

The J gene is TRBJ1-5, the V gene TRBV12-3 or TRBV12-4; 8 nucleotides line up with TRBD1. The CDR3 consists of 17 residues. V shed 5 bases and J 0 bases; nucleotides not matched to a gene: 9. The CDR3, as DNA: TGTGCCAGCAGTCTCACCCGGGACAGGTTTAGCAATCAGCCCCAGCATTTT. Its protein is CASSLTRDRFSNQPQHF.

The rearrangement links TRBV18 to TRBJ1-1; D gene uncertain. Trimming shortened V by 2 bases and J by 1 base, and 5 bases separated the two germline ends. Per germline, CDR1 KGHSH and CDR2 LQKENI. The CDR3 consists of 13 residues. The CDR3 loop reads CASSPTRNTEAFF. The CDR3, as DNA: TGTGCCAGCTCACCAACTAGGAACACTGAAGCTTTCTTT.

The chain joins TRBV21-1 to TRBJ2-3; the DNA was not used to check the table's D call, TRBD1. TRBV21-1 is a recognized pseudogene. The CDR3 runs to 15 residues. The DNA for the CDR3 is TGTGCCAGCAGCAAAGCGCTGGGCGGAACAGATACGCAGTATTTT. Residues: CASSKALGGTDTQYF.

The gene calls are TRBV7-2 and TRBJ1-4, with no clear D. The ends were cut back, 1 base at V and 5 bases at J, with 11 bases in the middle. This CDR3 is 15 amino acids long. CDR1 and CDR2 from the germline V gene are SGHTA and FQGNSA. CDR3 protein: CASSLVTGVNEKLFF. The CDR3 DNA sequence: TGTGCCAGCAGCTTAGTTACGGGAGTAAATGAAAAACTGTTTTTT.

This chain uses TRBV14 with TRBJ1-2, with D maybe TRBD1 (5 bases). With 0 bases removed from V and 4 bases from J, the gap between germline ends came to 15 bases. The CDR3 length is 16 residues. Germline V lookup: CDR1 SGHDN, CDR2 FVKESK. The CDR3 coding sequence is TGTGCCAGCAGCCAAGATCAGGGCCCAGGGAGCTATGGCTACACCTTC. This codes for CASSQDQGPGSYGYTF.

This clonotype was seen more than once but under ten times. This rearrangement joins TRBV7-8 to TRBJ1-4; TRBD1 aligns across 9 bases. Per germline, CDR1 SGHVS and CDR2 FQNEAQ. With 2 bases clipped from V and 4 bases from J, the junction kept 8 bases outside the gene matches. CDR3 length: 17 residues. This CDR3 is CASSLRDRDPFNEKLFF. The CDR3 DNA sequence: TGTGCCAGCAGCTTACGGGACAGGGATCCATTTAATGAAAAACTGTTTTTT.

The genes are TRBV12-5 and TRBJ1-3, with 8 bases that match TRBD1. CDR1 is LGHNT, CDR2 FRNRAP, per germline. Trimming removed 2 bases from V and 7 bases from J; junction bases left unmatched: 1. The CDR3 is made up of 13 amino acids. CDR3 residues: CASGLRQGNTIYF. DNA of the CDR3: TGTGCTAGTGGTTTGCGACAGGGGAACACCATATATTTT.

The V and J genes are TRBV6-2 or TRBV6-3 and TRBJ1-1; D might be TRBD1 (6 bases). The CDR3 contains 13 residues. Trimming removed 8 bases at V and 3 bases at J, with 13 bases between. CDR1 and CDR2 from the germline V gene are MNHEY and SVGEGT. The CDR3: CASSRGAYTEAFF. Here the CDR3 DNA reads TGTGCCAGCTCACGGGGGGCCTACACTGAAGCTTTCTTT.

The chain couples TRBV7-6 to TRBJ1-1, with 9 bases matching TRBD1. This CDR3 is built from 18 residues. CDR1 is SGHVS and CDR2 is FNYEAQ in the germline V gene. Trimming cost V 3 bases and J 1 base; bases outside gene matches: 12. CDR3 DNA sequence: TGTGCCAGCAGCTTTCCCCGGACAGGGGAATTGACGAACACTGAAGCTTTCTTT. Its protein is CASSFPRTGELTNTEAFF.

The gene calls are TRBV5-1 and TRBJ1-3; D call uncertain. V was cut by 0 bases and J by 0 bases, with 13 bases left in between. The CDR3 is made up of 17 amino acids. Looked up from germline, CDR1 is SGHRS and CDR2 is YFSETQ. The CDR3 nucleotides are TGCGCCAGCAGCTTGGGGTGGGGAGAATCCTCTGGAAACACCATATATTTT. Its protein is CASSLGWGESSGNTIYF.

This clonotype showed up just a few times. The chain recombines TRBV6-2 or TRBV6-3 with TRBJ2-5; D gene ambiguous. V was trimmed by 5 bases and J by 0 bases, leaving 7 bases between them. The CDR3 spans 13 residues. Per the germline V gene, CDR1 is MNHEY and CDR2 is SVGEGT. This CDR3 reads CASSNTYQETQYF. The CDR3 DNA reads TGTGCCAGCAGTAATACTTACCAAGAGACCCAGTACTTC.

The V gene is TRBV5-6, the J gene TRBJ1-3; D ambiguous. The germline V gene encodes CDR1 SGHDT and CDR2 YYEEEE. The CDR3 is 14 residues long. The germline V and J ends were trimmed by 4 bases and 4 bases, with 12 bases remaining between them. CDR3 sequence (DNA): TGTGCCAGCAGCCCGAGAGACCGGGGAAACACCATATATTTT. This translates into CASSPRDRGNTIYF.

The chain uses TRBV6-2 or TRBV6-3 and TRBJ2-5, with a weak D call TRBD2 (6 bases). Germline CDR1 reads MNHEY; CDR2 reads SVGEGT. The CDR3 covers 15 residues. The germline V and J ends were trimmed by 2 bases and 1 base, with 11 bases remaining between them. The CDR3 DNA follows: TGTGCCAGCAGTTACACCGGAGGGATCCAAGAGACCCAGTACTTC. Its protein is CASSYTGGIQETQYF.

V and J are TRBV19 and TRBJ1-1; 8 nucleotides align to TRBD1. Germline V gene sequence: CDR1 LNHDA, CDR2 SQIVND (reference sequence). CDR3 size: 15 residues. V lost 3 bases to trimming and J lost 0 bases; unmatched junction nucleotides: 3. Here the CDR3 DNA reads TGTGCCAGTAGTATCGGACAGGGAGTGAACACTGAAGCTTTCTTT. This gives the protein CASSIGQGVNTEAFF.

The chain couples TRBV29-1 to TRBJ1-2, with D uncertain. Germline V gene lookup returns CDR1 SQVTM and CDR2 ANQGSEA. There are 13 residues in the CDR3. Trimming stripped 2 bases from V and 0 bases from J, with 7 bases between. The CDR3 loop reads CSVETPSNYGYTF. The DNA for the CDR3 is TGCAGCGTTGAAACCCCCTCTAACTATGGCTACACCTTC.

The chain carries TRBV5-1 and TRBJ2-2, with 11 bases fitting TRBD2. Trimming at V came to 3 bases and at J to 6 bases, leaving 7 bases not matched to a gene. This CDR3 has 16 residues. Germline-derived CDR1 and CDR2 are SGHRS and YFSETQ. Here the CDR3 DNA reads TGCGCCAGCAGCTCGGGATCACTAGCGGGAGCCGGGGAGCTGTTTTTT. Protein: CASSSGSLAGAGELFF.

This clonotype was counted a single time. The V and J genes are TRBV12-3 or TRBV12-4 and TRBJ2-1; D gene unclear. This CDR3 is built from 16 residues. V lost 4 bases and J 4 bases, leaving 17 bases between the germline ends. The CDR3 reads CASSSPLERRYNEQFF. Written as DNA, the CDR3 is TGTGCCAGCAGTTCCCCCCTCGAGCGTAGATACAATGAGCAGTTCTTC.